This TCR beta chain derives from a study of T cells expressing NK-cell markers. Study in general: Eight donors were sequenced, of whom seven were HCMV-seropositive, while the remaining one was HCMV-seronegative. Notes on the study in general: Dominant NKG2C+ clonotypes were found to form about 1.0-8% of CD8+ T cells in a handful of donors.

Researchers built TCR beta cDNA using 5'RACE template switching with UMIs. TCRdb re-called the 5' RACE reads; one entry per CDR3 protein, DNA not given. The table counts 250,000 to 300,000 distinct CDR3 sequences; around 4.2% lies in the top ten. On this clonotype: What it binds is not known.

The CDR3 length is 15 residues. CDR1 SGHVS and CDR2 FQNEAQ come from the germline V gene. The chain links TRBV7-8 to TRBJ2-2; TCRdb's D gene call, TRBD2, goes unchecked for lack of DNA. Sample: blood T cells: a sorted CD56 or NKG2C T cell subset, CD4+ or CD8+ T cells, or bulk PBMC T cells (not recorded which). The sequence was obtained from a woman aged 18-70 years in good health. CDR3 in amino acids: CASSLWGGPPGELFF. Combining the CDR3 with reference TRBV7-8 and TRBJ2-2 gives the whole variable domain GAGVSQSPRYKVAKRGQDVALRCDPISGHVSLFWYQQALGQGPEFLTYFQNEAQLDKSGLPSDRFFAERPEGSVSTLKIQRTQQEDSAVYLCASSLWGGPPGELFFGEGSRLTVL.